This TCR beta chain was observed in a study of CD8 T cells in ankylosing spondylitis (TCRdb year 2017). Background for the entire study: The study profiled T cell receptor beta repertoires in healthy donors and ankylosing spondylitis patients to find disease-linked TCR variants. Peripheral blood was sampled, and synovial fluid was also collected from ankylosing spondylitis patients. The full study cohort was made up of 20 to 25 ankylosing spondylitis patients and 108 healthy donors. What the work shows at the level of the full study, not this receptor alone: Some motif variants were previously reported in synovial fluid and blood of reactive arthritis patients, suggesting common disease-initiation mechanisms. The disease-linked clones had a CD8+ phenotype and were found at relatively low frequencies in peripheral blood. A TCR beta motif of 8 or 9 highly homologous amino acid variants appeared characteristic of blood from ankylosing spondylitis patients. The disease-linked clones were reported as significantly enriched in matched synovial fluid samples from ankylosing spondylitis patients.

The CDR3, from cysteine to phenylalanine, totals 13 residues. Only the CDR3 DNA stays, 39 bases, in frame from base 1. The germline V gene (reference sequence) specifies LNHDA as CDR1 and SQIVND as CDR2. The junction shows trimming of 1 base on V and 12 bases on J, plus 13 bases between the germline ends. The sample was run on an Illumina HiSeq 2500. TCR beta libraries were prepared by quantitative 5'-RACE with molecular barcodes. For the original study's pipeline: A new computational method based on a probabilistic model of VDJ rearrangement was used to identify disease-linked TCR variants. TCRdb reprocessing: public reads trimmed at Q25 with fastp, clones called with MiXCR, in-frame beta chains kept. Each CDR3 protein appears once, grouped with its most common genes and DNA. These V and J calls derive from TCRdb rather than the authors' analysis. Across this sample there are some 220,000 distinct CDR3 sequences, with approximately 8% seen only once. The ten most abundant clones make up around 5.1% of the sample.

The table lists this clonotype with many counts. The antigen it binds to is not known. No base-level quality is on record; no much larger clone is a single base apart. This TCR was sampled from a female donor with ankylosing spondylitis or in good health (not recorded which). Recombination connected TRBV19 to TRBJ1-5, and possibly TRBD1, on 6 matching bases. Sequencing used blood, either unsorted or a sorted T cell fraction (not recorded which). In nucleotides, the sequence is TGTGCCAGTAGTATAGTTTCACAGGGACTCCAGCATTTT. Translated, it reads CASSIVSQGLQHF.